The present T cell receptor beta chain was sequenced within a study of T cells after yellow fever vaccination. Findings and caveats of the study: Clonotypes shared by both compartments, CD4 and CD8, made up a small share.

This CDR3 region has 11 residues. Germline V gene data show CDR1 as SGHAT and CDR2 as FQNNGV. The V and J ends lost 2 bases and 4 bases respectively, with 2 bases between them. TCRdb fed the 5' RACE reads into MiXCR, producing one record per CDR3 protein. There are roughly 340,000 distinct CDR3 sequences in the sample; 8% to 10% occur only once, and roughly 18% lies in the top ten. There are many counts of this clonotype. Antigen specificity is unknown. The clonotype was recovered from a man aged 18 to 29 who received the YFV17D yellow fever vaccine. The sequencing here drew on PBMCs, taken on the day of the first yellow fever vaccination. The chain joins TRBV11-2 to TRBJ1-1, with unresolved D. For the CDR3, the DNA is TGTGCCAGCAGCTTAACCACTGAAGCTTTCTTT. Its protein product is CASSLTTEAFF.